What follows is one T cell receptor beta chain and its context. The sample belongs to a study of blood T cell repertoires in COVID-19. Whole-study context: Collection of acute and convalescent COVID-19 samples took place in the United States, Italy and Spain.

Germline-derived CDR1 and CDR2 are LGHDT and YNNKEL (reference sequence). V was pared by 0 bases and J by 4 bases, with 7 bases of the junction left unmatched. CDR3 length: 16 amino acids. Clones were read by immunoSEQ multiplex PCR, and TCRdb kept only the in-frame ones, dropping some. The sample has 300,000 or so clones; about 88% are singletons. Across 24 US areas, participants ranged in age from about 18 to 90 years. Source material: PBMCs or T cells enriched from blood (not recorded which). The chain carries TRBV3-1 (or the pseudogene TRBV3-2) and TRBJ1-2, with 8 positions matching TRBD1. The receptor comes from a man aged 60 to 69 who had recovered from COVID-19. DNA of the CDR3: TGTGCCAGCAGCCAAGATACGAGACAGGGGACCTATGGCTACACCTTC. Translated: CASSQDTRQGTYGYTF.